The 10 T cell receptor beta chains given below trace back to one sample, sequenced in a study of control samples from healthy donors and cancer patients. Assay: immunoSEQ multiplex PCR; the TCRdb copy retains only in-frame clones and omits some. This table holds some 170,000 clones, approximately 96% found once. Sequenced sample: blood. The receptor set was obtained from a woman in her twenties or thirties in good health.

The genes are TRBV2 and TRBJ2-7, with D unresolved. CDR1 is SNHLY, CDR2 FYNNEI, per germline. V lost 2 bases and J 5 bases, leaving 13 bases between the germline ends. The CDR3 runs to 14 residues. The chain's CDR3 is CASSERYISDEQYF. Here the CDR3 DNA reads TGTGCCAGCAGTGAAAGGTACATTTCCGACGAGCAGTACTTC.

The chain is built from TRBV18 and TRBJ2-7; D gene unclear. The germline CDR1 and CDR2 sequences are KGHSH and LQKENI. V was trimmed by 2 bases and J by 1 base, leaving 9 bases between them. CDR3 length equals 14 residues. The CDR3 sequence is CASSPGVESYEQYF. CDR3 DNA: TGTGCCAGCTCACCAGGGGTCGAATCCTACGAGCAGTACTTC.

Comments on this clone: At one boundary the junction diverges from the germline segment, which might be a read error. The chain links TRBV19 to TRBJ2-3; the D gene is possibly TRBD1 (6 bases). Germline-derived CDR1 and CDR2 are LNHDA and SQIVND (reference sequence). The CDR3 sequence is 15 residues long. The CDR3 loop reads CASSKGRGPTDTQYF. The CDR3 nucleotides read TGTGCCAGCAGTAAAGGCAGGGGTCCCACAGATACGCAGTATTTT.

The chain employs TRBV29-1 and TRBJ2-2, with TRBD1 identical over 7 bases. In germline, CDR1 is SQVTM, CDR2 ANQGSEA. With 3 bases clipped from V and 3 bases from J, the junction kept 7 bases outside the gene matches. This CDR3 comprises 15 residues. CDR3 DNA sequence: TGCAGCGTTGAGGCCGGGACAGCTTACACCGGGGAGCTGTTTTTT. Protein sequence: CSVEAGTAYTGELFF.

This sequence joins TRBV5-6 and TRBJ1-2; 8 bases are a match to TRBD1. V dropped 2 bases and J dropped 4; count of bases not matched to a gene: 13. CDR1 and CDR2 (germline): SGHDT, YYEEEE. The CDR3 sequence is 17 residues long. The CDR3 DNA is TGTGCCAGCAGCTTTCTGGGCAGGGGGCAGTTGGGCTATGGCTACACCTTC. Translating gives CASSFLGRGQLGYGYTF. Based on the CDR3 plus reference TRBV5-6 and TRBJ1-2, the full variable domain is DAGVTQSPTHLIKTRGQQVTLRCSPKSGHDTVSWYQQALGQGPQFIFQYYEEEERQRGNFPDRFSGHQFPNYSSELNVNALLLGDSALYLCASSFLGRGQLGYGYTFGSGTRLTVV.

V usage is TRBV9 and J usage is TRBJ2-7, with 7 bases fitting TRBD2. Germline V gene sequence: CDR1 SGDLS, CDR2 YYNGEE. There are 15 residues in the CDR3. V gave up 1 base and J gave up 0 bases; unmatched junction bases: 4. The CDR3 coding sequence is TGTGCCAGCAGCGTAAGCGGGACCATCTCCTACGAGCAGTACTTC. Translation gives CASSVSGTISYEQYF.

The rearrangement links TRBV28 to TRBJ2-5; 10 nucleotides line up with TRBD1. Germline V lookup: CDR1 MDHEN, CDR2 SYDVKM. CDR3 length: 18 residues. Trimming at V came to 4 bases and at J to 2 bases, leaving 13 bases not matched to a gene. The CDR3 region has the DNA TGTGCCAGCAGTTCTTACCGCCCGGGACAGGGGTTACAAGAGACCCAGTACTTC. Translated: CASSSYRPGQGLQETQYF.

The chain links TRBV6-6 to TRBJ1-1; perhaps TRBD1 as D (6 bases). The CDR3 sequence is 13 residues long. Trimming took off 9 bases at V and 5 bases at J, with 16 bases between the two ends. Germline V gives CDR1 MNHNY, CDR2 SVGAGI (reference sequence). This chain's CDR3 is CASGGRAGTEAFF. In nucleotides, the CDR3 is TGTGCCAGTGGGGGCAGGGCGGGAACTGAAGCTTTCTTT.

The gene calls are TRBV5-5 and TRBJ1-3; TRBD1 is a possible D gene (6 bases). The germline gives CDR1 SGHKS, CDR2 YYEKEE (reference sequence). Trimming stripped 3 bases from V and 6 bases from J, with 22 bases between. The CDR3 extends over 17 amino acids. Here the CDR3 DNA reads TGTGCCAGCAGCTACCTATTACAGGGAGCTTTGGTAAACACCATATATTTT. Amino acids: CASSYLLQGALVNTIYF.

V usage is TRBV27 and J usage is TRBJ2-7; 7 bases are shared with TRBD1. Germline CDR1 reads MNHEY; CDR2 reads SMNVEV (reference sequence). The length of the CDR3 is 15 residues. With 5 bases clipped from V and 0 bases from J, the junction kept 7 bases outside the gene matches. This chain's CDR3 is CASSGGQNPSYEQYF. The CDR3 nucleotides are TGTGCCAGCAGTGGGGGACAGAACCCCTCCTACGAGCAGTACTTC.